This T cell receptor (beta chain) stems from a study of blood T cell repertoires in COVID-19 (dated by TCRdb to 2020 to 2022). In the study overall: The collaborator samples originated in the United States, Italy and Spain and spanned the acute and convalescent phases of COVID-19. The prospective study material was composed of cDNA or gDNA derived from T cells, B-cell-depleted T cells, or PBMCs. The dataset comprised deeply sampled blood TCRbeta repertoires from subjects exposed to, actively infected with, or recovered from COVID-19. A freely available public database, intended as a resource for researchers studying the immune response to SARS-CoV-2, is where the repertoires were released. The samples were drawn from two sources: the first 160 participants of the ongoing ImmuneRACE study, and 1,254 subjects contributed by 6 global collaborators. The sample metadata nearly always contained a de-identified subject ID, COVID-19 status, age in years and sex. Where available, HLA class I and class II types were taken from metadata supplied by the sample provider and were not determined by assay-based typing.

TCRbeta CDR3 regions were amplified from genomic DNA using the immunoSEQ Assay, a bias-controlled multiplex PCR. The study's processing was this. The number of nucleated cells in each sample was estimated by amplification of reference gene primers within the assay. Sequence reads were collapsed and filtered to measure the absolute abundance of every unique TCRbeta CDR3 rearrangement. For each sample, productive Simpson clonality was calculated as the square root of Simpson's diversity index over productive rearrangements. This is the immuneACCESS table as TCRdb keeps it, with only in-frame sequences that have V and J called. A part of the clones is gone; compared with another copy, unresolved V genes explain less than half, and the rest is unexplained. The V and J calls and clone size are taken from that table; D and trimming were inferred from the DNA. The sample contains about 170,000 clones, about four fifths of them found a single time. The ten biggest clones cover 9.5% to 13% of the sample.

V is clipped by 5 bases and J by 4 bases, and the sequence between their germline boundaries is 17 bases long. According to the germline V gene, CDR1 reads MDHEN and CDR2 reads SYDVKM. The CDR3 runs 16 residues from the cysteine to the phenylalanine. Only the CDR3 portion is preserved as DNA: 48 bases, with reading frame beginning at the first base. This clone was seen a handful of times. The specificity of this receptor is unknown. No much larger clonotype is one base removed from it; base qualities were not supplied. The collaborating institutions used their own protocols to collect whole blood in K2EDTA tubes. For TCRbeta analysis, collaborators shipped samples as frozen whole blood, isolated PBMCs, or DNA extracted from either of those sample types. Here is what the overall study found, with its caveats: How much clinical and demographic metadata was included differed by source and by participant, and the metadata was provided uncurated.

The rearranged chain carries TRBV28 and TRBJ1-4, with TRBD1 tentatively as D gene (5 bases match). The sequenced sample was peripheral blood. The TCR comes from a man between 65 and 85 years old with active or convalescent COVID-19. The DNA sequence follows: TGTGCCAGCAGTCCCCCAGAGGAGGGACTTAATGAAAAACTGTTTTTT. It codes for CASSPPEEGLNEKLFF.